A single sample gave rise to the 23 T cell receptor beta chains below, sequenced in a study of vaccination and CD4 T cells after COVID-19. What these receptors recognize is not known. Cultured CD4+ T-cell DNA underwent Oncomine TCR Beta short-read sequencing. One entry per CDR3 protein results from TCRdb running MiXCR on the PCR reads. The table records around 19,000 distinct CDR3 sequences, under 55% of them present only once. Stated treatment: approximately nine-day PBMC culture with coronavirus spike peptide pools or control peptides (ViraFEST assay). Source: CD4+ T cells from blood, cultured in vitro, taken before SARS-CoV-2 vaccination. These receptors were obtained from a human donor who had recovered from COVID-19.

V and J are TRBV19 and TRBJ1-5, with D unresolved. This CDR3 region has 14 residues. Trimming removed 6 bases from V and 0 bases from J, with 9 bases in between. The germline gives CDR1 LNHDA, CDR2 SQIVND (reference sequence). CDR3 sequence: CASSTMFSNQPQHF. The CDR3 DNA sequence: TGTGCCAGTAGCACAATGTTTAGCAATCAGCCCCAGCATTTT.

CDR3 sequence reads: CASSLGLAADYEQYF. CDR3 coding DNA: TGTGCCAGCAGCTTAGGACTAGCGGCTGACTACGAGCAGTACTTC. The chain joins TRBV7-8 to TRBJ2-7; 9 bases are shared with TRBD2. This CDR3 is 15 amino acids long. Germline CDR1 reads SGHVS; CDR2 reads FQNEAQ. V lost 1 base to trimming and J lost 3 bases; unmatched junction nucleotides: 4.

This clonotype appeared a few times. This chain connects TRBV21-1 to TRBJ1-5. TRBV21-1 is labeled a pseudogene. The CDR3 runs 9 residues. The DNA of the CDR3 is TGTGCCAGCATAACCCCCCAGCATTTT. It encodes CASITPQHF.

This chain joins TRBV19 and TRBJ2-5; D is perhaps TRBD1 (6 bases). Germline CDR1 is LNHDA and CDR2 is SQIVND (reference sequence). V was pared by 4 bases and J by 3 bases, with 9 bases between. The CDR3 is 13 residues long. The CDR3 region is CASSTGVEETQYF. The CDR3 coding sequence is TGTGCCAGTAGTACAGGGGTAGAAGAGACCCAGTACTTC.

Only a few counts were recorded for this clonotype. The V and J genes are TRBV7-6 and TRBJ2-5; TRBD2 is a possible D gene (6 bases). This CDR3 contains 14 residues. Germline lookup yields CDR1 SGHVS and CDR2 FNYEAQ. Trimming removed 5 bases at V and 2 bases at J, with 12 bases between. Here the CDR3 DNA reads TGTGCCAGCAGCCCTGGAGGGCCTCAAGAGACCCAGTACTTC. It translates to CASSPGGPQETQYF.

This rearrangement joins TRBV5-6 to TRBJ2-7; 7 bases match TRBD1. The CDR3 extends over 14 amino acids. J gave up 2 bases and V 0 bases, and 2 bases lay outside the gene matches. CDR1 is SGHDT, CDR2 YYEEEE, per germline. The chain's CDR3 is CASSLGQGAYEQYF. The CDR3 nucleotides are TGTGCCAGCAGCTTGGGTCAGGGGGCCTACGAGCAGTACTTC.

This clonotype was detected a few times. J is TRBJ1-6 and V is TRBV27, with no clear D. V lost 0 bases, J lost 6 bases, and 15 bases lay in between. CDR1 and CDR2 from the germline V gene are MNHEY and SMNVEV (reference sequence). This CDR3 has 17 amino acids. CDR3 bases: TGTGCCAGCAGTTTATCGAGCCCCGTCGCCCTTAATTCACCCCTCCACTTT. Its translation is CASSLSSPVALNSPLHF.

The rearrangement joins TRBV7-8 to TRBJ1-5, with D maybe TRBD1 (6 bases). Trimming pared 1 base from V and 4 bases from J, leaving 17 bases between. Germline V gene lookup returns CDR1 SGHVS and CDR2 FQNEAQ. The CDR3 runs 17 residues. The CDR3 region is CASSLEGQQGINQPQHF. For the CDR3, the DNA is TGTGCCAGCAGCTTAGAAGGTCAACAGGGTATAAATCAGCCCCAGCATTTT. Together with reference TRBV7-8 and TRBJ1-5, the CDR3 gives the full variable domain: GAGVSQSPRYKVAKRGQDVALRCDPISGHVSLFWYQQALGQGPEFLTYFQNEAQLDKSGLPSDRFFAERPEGSVSTLKIQRTQQEDSAVYLCASSLEGQQGINQPQHFGDGTRLSIL.

The chain is built from TRBV19 and TRBJ2-5; D uncertain. This CDR3 spans 11 amino acids. Germline-derived CDR1 and CDR2 are LNHDA and SQIVND (reference sequence). Trimming pared 6 bases from V and 2 bases from J, leaving 4 bases between. The CDR3 loop reads CASSLQETQYF. Here the CDR3 DNA reads TGTGCCAGTAGCTTACAAGAGACCCAGTACTTC.

In regard to this clonotype: At one end the junction does not follow the germline gene, possibly because of a read error. The CDR3 bases are TGTGCCAGCAGTTCGGTCACAGGGAACTCCGGGGAGCTGTTTTTT. This sequence encodes CASSSVTGNSGELFF. The chain combines TRBV6-5 with TRBJ2-2, with TRBD1 as a possible D gene (6 bases). The CDR3 covers 15 residues. The germline gives CDR1 MNHEY, CDR2 SVGAGI.

This chain joins TRBV7-9 and TRBJ1-5; TRBD1 might be the D (6 bases). Germline CDR1 reads SEHNR; CDR2 reads FQNEAQ (reference sequence). There are 14 residues in the CDR3. Trimming cost V 5 bases and J 3 bases, with 11 bases left between them. The CDR3 spells CASSRTGSNQPQHF. The CDR3 DNA reads as TGTGCCAGCAGCCGAACAGGGTCCAATCAGCCCCAGCATTTT.

The chain combines TRBV7-2 with TRBJ1-3; tentative D call: TRBD1 (6 bases). From germline, CDR1 is SGHTA and CDR2 FQGNSA. V shed 1 base and J shed 4 bases, with 14 bases lying between them. The CDR3 totals 16 residues. The CDR3 nucleotides are TGTGCCAGCAGCTTAGAGCCAGGGGAAGGAGGAAACACCATATATTTT. Translated, it gives CASSLEPGEGGNTIYF.

V gene TRBV27 combines with J gene TRBJ1-2; no definite D call. CDR3 length equals 14 residues. The V end was cut by 2 bases, the J end by 2 bases, with 9 bases between. Germline CDR1 reads MNHEY; CDR2 reads SMNVEV (reference sequence). The CDR3 DNA reads TGTGCCAGCAGTTTAAGTCCTGGAAACTATGGCTACACCTTC. Translated, it gives CASSLSPGNYGYTF.

This clonotype was seen more than once but under ten times. The DNA of the CDR3 is TGTGCCAGCAGCTCCGGACAGGTCACGATCTATGGCTACACCTTC. Translated: CASSSGQVTIYGYTF. The rearrangement uses TRBV28 and TRBJ1-2, with TRBD1 matching over 7 bases. Germline CDR1 is MDHEN and CDR2 is SYDVKM. Trimming removed 6 bases from V and 4 bases from J; junction bases left unmatched: 11. The CDR3 sequence is 15 residues long.

By frequency in the sample, this clonotype is medium-sized (0.01 to 0.1%). The rearrangement links TRBV20-1 to TRBJ1-5, with D perhaps TRBD1 (5 bases). Trimming took 6 bases from V and 6 from J, leaving 12 bases between them. The CDR3 spans 12 residues. From germline, CDR1 is DFQATT and CDR2 SNEGSKA (reference sequence). In DNA, the CDR3 is TGCAGTGCCGCGAGGGGCGGTCAGCCCCAGCATTTT. Translation: CSAARGGQPQHF.

This clonotype has just a few counts. The chain recombines TRBV20-1 with TRBJ1-5, with D unclear. The CDR3 loop spans 12 amino acids. The germline CDR1 and CDR2 sequences are DFQATT and SNEGSKA (reference sequence). V was cut by 2 bases and J by 6 bases, with 8 bases left in between. CDR3 nucleotide sequence: TGCAGTGCTAGACCGGGGAGTCAGCCCCAGCATTTT. Its protein is CSARPGSQPQHF.

The gene calls are TRBV5-1 and TRBJ2-7; 9 bases agree with TRBD1. Germline V gene sequence: CDR1 SGHRS, CDR2 YFSETQ. The CDR3 is 15 residues long. Trimming took 4 bases from V and 0 from J; bases not matched to a gene: 5. CDR3 region: CASSVGTGSSYEQYF. CDR3 sequence (DNA): TGCGCCAGCAGCGTGGGGACAGGGTCCTCCTACGAGCAGTACTTC.

The V call is TRBV20-1, the J call TRBJ1-4; no firm D call. CDR1 DFQATT and CDR2 SNEGSKA come from the germline V gene (reference sequence). The length of the CDR3 is 17 residues. V lost 1 base, J lost 0 bases, and 15 bases lay in between. The CDR3 DNA follows: TGCAGTGCTAGAGTATTGAGGGAGGACGCAACTAATGAAAAACTGTTTTTT. Translated, it gives CSARVLREDATNEKLFF.

This chain connects TRBV27 to TRBJ1-1; no definite D call. This CDR3 has 15 residues. From germline, CDR1 is MNHEY and CDR2 SMNVEV (reference sequence). V was shortened by 0 bases and J by 5 bases, with 13 bases between the two germline ends. As DNA, the CDR3 is TGTGCCAGCAGTTTATCTGTTCTTGGGGAGACTGAAGCTTTCTTT. As protein: CASSLSVLGETEAFF.

This rearrangement joins TRBV11-1 to TRBJ2-2; perhaps TRBD1 as D (6 bases). The germline CDR1 and CDR2 sequences are SGHAT and FQDESV (reference sequence). Trimming pared 3 bases from V and 3 bases from J, leaving 11 bases between. The CDR3 covers 15 residues. The DNA for the CDR3 is TGTGCCAGCAGCTTGGGAGAGGGGGACACCGGGGAGCTGTTTTTT. Translation: CASSLGEGDTGELFF.

This clonotype was seen more than once but under ten times. J is TRBJ2-7 and V is TRBV28; D not certain. Germline V gene sequence: CDR1 MDHEN, CDR2 SYDVKM. Between the trimmed V and J ends, which lost 3 bases and 4 bases, there was a span of 7 bases. The CDR3 runs 12 residues. CDR3 DNA sequence: TGTGCCAGCAGTTTCGGCAATTACGAGCAGTACTTC. This encodes CASSFGNYEQYF.

The V gene is TRBV6-2 or TRBV6-3, the J gene TRBJ2-1; the D gene is possibly TRBD2 (6 bases). The V gene lost 5 bases and the J gene lost 10 bases, with 21 bases spanning the gap. The CDR3 has 15 amino acids. Germline CDR1 and CDR2: MNHEY and SVGEGT. CDR3: CASSPMGGRSREQFF. The CDR3 DNA follows: TGTGCCAGCAGTCCGATGGGAGGAAGGTCAAGGGAGCAGTTCTTC.

The gene calls are TRBV20-1 and TRBJ1-4; weak D call: TRBD1 (5 bases). CDR1 and CDR2 (germline): DFQATT, SNEGSKA (reference sequence). Trimming removed 6 bases at V and 0 bases at J, with 23 bases between. This CDR3 contains 18 residues. CDR3 in DNA: TGCAGTGCCCCAGATGGCAGTAAGAGGGGTGCAACTAATGAAAAACTGTTTTTT. Its translation is CSAPDGSKRGATNEKLFF.